Below are 6 T cell receptor beta chains sequenced from a single sample in a study of shared clonotypes between healthy human individuals. Sequencing used immunoSEQ multiplex PCR; TCRdb keeps in-frame clones, though not all of them. The sample has roughly 1,500,000 clones, about 98.5% seen once. Sequencing used naive CD4+ T cells sorted from blood. Subset noted: CD45RA+ positively selected. The receptors stem from a young man in good health.

The CDR3 here is CASKSGFSFTEAFF. Written as DNA, the CDR3 is TGTGCCAGCAAATCAGGGTTTTCGTTTACTGAAGCTTTCTTT. The rearrangement links TRBV6-5 to TRBJ1-1; the D gene is possibly TRBD1 (5 bases). Trimming took 7 bases from V and 5 from J, leaving 17 bases between them. The germline V gene encodes CDR1 MNHEY and CDR2 SVGAGI. This CDR3 spans 14 amino acids.

The J gene is TRBJ2-7, the V gene TRBV19; no firm D call. The germline gives CDR1 LNHDA, CDR2 SQIVND (reference sequence). The CDR3 covers 15 residues. V was trimmed by 6 bases and J by 4 bases, leaving 19 bases between them. The CDR3 reads CASRDAQKERYEQYF. DNA of the CDR3: TGTGCCAGTAGAGACGCACAGAAAGAGAGGTACGAGCAGTACTTC.

The rearrangement uses TRBV19 and TRBJ2-1; no definite D call. This CDR3 is built from 15 residues. V lost 6 bases, J lost 0 bases, and 12 bases lay in between. Germline V gives CDR1 LNHDA, CDR2 SQIVND (reference sequence). The CDR3 DNA is TGTGCCAGTAGAACTACCGACAACTCCTACAATGAGCAGTTCTTC. Encoded protein: CASRTTDNSYNEQFF.

The chain combines TRBV7-2 with TRBJ2-3, with a weak D call TRBD1 (5 bases). Germline V gene data show CDR1 as SGHTA and CDR2 as FQGNSA. This CDR3 spans 16 amino acids. V dropped 0 bases and J dropped 0 bases, with 10 bases sitting between them. The chain's CDR3 is CASSLAAGWSTDTQYF. In nucleotides, the CDR3 is TGTGCCAGCAGCTTAGCCGCAGGGTGGAGCACAGATACGCAGTATTTT.

This chain's CDR3 is CASSPGLAGRVSGANVLTF. CDR3 DNA: TGCGCCAGCAGCCCGGGACTAGCGGGAAGGGTCTCTGGGGCCAACGTCCTGACTTTC. This chain links TRBV5-1 with TRBJ2-6; 13 nucleotides match TRBD2. This CDR3 has 19 residues. V shed 4 bases, J shed 0 bases, and the junction held 7 bases outside the gene matches. Germline V CDR1 and CDR2: SGHRS, YFSETQ. Based on the CDR3 plus reference TRBV5-1 and TRBJ2-6, the full variable domain is KAGVTQTPRYLIKTRGQQVTLSCSPISGHRSVSWYQQTPGQGLQFLFEYFSETQRNKGNFPGRFSGRQFSNSRSEMNVSTLELGDSALYLCASSPGLAGRVSGANVLTFGAGSRLTVL.

The chain is built from TRBV6-6 and TRBJ2-5; 7 bases are shared with TRBD1. The trim removed 5 bases at V and 5 bases at J, leaving 8 bases unmatched. The CDR3 runs 14 residues. Per the germline V gene, CDR1 is MNHNY and CDR2 is SVGAGI (reference sequence). Here the CDR3 DNA reads TGTGCCAGCAGTACCAACAGGGGCGGGGAGACCCAGTACTTC. This sequence encodes CASSTNRGGETQYF.